A single sample gave rise to the 2 T cell receptor beta chains below, sequenced in a study of cytomegalovirus exposure and HLA in healthy donors. Some clones are missing from TCRdb's copy, which holds only in-frame ones; the method was immunoSEQ multiplex PCR. Of fewer than 200,000 clones in the sample, 91% were seen once. Input material: PBMCs. Receptor source: a woman between 18 and 29 years old in good health and CMV-seropositive.

The chain links TRBV6-1 to TRBJ2-1; 7 bases agree with TRBD2. Germline trimming cut 1 base from V and 7 bases from J; bases unmatched to any gene: 7. CDR3 size: 15 residues. CDR1 MNHNS and CDR2 SASEGT come from the germline V gene. This CDR3 reads CASSEEVLAVNEQFF. The CDR3 bases are TGTGCCAGCAGTGAAGAGGTCCTAGCGGTGAATGAGCAGTTCTTC.

This rearrangement joins TRBV7-9 to TRBJ2-7; weak D call: TRBD1 (5 bases). With 8 bases removed from V and 3 bases from J, the gap between germline ends came to 17 bases. The CDR3 spans 14 residues. Germline loops: CDR1 SEHNR, CDR2 FQNEAQ (reference sequence). CDR3 nucleotide sequence: TGTGCCAGCGGGGCAGGGTATAATATCTACGAGCAGTACTTC. It translates to CASGAGYNIYEQYF. The full variable domain, its missing parts supplied by reference TRBV7-9 and TRBJ2-7, is DTGVSQNPRHKITKRGQNVTFRCDPISEHNRLYWYRQTLGQGPEFLTYFQNEAQLEKSRLLSDRFSAERPKGSFSTLEIQRTEQGDSAMYLCASGAGYNIYEQYFGPGTRLTVT.